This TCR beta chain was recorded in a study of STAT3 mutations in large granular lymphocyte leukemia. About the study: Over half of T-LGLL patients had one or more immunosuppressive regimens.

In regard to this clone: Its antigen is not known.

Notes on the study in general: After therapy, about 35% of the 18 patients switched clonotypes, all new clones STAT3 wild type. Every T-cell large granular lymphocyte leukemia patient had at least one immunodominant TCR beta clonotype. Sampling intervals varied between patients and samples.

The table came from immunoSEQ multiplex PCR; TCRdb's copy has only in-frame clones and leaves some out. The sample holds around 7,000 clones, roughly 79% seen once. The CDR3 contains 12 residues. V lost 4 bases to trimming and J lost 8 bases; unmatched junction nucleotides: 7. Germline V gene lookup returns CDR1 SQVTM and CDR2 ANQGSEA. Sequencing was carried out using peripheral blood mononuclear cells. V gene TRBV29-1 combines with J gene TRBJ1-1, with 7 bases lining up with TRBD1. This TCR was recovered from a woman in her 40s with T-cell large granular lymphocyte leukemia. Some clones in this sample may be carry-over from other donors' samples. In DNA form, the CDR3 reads TGCAGCGTTGGGGGGGGACAGACAGAAGCTTTCTTT. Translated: CSVGGGQTEAFF.